These T cell receptor beta chains were read from a single sample in a study of tumor and adjacent non-tumor tissue in lung cancer. From the multiplex PCR reads, TCRdb called clonotypes with MiXCR, one entry per CDR3 protein. This sample carries about 80,000 distinct CDR3 sequences, 55% to 80% of them seen once, and the ten largest clones take around 9.5%. The material sequenced was lung tumor tissue. Receptor source: a woman in her forties with non-small cell lung cancer. Each CDR3 is given with its conserved first and last residue.

v_gene: TRBV4-1
j_gene: TRBJ2-3
CDR3aa: CARSPASSSTDTQYF

v_gene: TRBV7-8
j_gene: TRBJ2-1
CDR3aa: CASSRQREWSQEQFF

v_gene: TRBV20-1
j_gene: -
CDR3aa: CSASNRQGARDQPQYF

v_gene: TRBV20-1
j_gene: TRBJ2-7
CDR3aa: CGALRTSGSMEQYF

v_gene: TRBV5-1
j_gene: TRBJ2-7
CDR3aa: CASSFYGLAYEQYF

v_gene: TRBV4-2
j_gene: TRBJ1-5
CDR3aa: CASIQGGAGNQPQHF

v_gene: TRBV5-1
j_gene: TRBJ1-2
CDR3aa: CACSVDRSNYGYTF

v_gene: TRBV12-3/TRBV12-4
j_gene: TRBJ2-6
CDR3aa: CTSRESGANVLTF

v_gene: TRBV2
j_gene: TRBJ2-7
CDR3aa: CARRPGTSRYKQYF

v_gene: TRBV6-1
j_gene: TRBJ2-7
CDR3aa: CANSTEGLNYEQYF

v_gene: TRBV25-1
j_gene: TRBJ2-7
CDR3aa: CASSAGGGVLYEQYF

v_gene: TRBV12-3/TRBV12-4
j_gene: TRBJ1-5
CDR3aa: CVSSTKRKASNQPQHF

v_gene: TRBV6-1
j_gene: TRBJ2-7
CDR3aa: CASSMIPGRRWYEQYF

v_gene: TRBV5-6
j_gene: TRBJ2-6
CDR3aa: CDSSPTWSSGANVLTF

v_gene: TRBV7-9
j_gene: TRBJ2-2
CDR3aa: CASSFLGGAGELFF

v_gene: TRBV15
j_gene: TRBJ2-3
CDR3aa: CATSLGGAMDTQYF

v_gene: TRBV11-2
j_gene: TRBJ2-5
CDR3aa: CVNSSRLDQETQYF

v_gene: TRBV11-2
j_gene: TRBJ2-1
CDR3aa: CVSSFGTGGRNEHFF

v_gene: TRBV12-3/TRBV12-4
j_gene: TRBJ2-7
CDR3aa: CTSSARGSYEHYF

v_gene: TRBV20-1
j_gene: TRBJ2-1
CDR3aa: CSASSLAGGLSEYFF

v_gene: TRBV5-1
j_gene: TRBJ2-1
CDR3aa: CASNFLGDISYNEQFF

v_gene: TRBV29-1
j_gene: TRBJ2-1
CDR3aa: CSHAGIRYYEQFF

v_gene: TRBV30
j_gene: TRBJ2-5
CDR3aa: CAWSVPRVETQYF

v_gene: TRBV4-1
j_gene: TRBJ1-2
CDR3aa: CASSRVGGFGGYTF

v_gene: TRBV11-2
j_gene: TRBJ1-2
CDR3aa: CVNSLPQGAYGYTF

v_gene: TRBV12-3/TRBV12-4
j_gene: TRBJ2-3
CDR3aa: CASSSGSSSDTQYF

v_gene: TRBV6-5
j_gene: TRBJ1-1
CDR3aa: CASSYNPPGDRRNTEAFF

v_gene: TRBV6-7
j_gene: TRBJ1-6
CDR3aa: CASSYLDSVGSSPLHF

v_gene: TRBV6-6
j_gene: TRBJ2-5
CDR3aa: CACSYIFGFDWDKQEAQYF

v_gene: TRBV28
j_gene: TRBJ2-2
CDR3aa: CVSTLGQTNTGELFF

v_gene: TRBV5-6
j_gene: TRBJ2-7
CDR3aa: CASSLTGVSYEQYF

v_gene: TRBV20-1
j_gene: TRBJ2-7
CDR3aa: CSAPTTGTEQYF

v_gene: TRBV6-5
j_gene: TRBJ1-1
CDR3aa: CARSYIGGPRGTEAFF

v_gene: TRBV11-2
j_gene: TRBJ2-3
CDR3aa: CVSSTQTASTDTHYF

v_gene: TRBV6-2/TRBV6-3
j_gene: TRBJ2-1
CDR3aa: CASSNRLAGSPNEQFF

v_gene: TRBV29-1
j_gene: TRBJ2-1
CDR3aa: CRVTSGFSYDEQFF

v_gene: TRBV11-2
j_gene: TRBJ2-3
CDR3aa: CAGSLVGSTDTQYF

v_gene: TRBV5-1
j_gene: TRBJ2-1
CDR3aa: CASNWGTGVGNKQFF

v_gene: TRBV11-2
j_gene: TRBJ2-7
CDR3aa: CTRSLTGGGSYEQYF

v_gene: TRBV6-5
j_gene: TRBJ1-2
CDR3aa: CASSYGVGSDYGYTF

v_gene: TRBV28
j_gene: TRBJ2-3
CDR3aa: CASTRGGLTNTDTQYF